This paragraph covers one T cell receptor (beta chain) sequence. The antigen remains undetermined. The data are from a study of OX40 agonist ivuxolimab in advanced cancers. Study-level results: Some patients who did not respond also had low normalized T-cell clonal expansion. More expanded clones were found, on average, in CD8+ than in CD4+ T cells.

Sequencing used immunoSEQ multiplex PCR; TCRdb keeps in-frame clones, though not all of them. The sample yields under 60,000 clones, 85% to 90% seen once. Germline V gene lookup returns CDR1 LNHDA and CDR2 SQIVND (reference sequence). This CDR3 is 17 amino acids long. V was clipped by 5 bases and J by 7 bases, with 26 bases between them. The chain carries TRBV19 and TRBJ1-2, with D perhaps matching TRBD1 (5 bases). The sequence was obtained from an adult with an advanced solid tumor such as melanoma, head and neck, liver or kidney cancer. The source material was CD4+ or CD8+ T cells sorted from blood, sampled in a trial of the OX40 agonist ivuxolimab. As DNA, the CDR3 is TGTGCCAGTAGTCTTGTTTCACTCGGGGGGTTTGAACGTGGCTACACCTTC. Translated: CASSLVSLGGFERGYTF.